A selection of T cell receptor beta chains follows, all from one sample in a study of T cell repertoires in cytomegalovirus infection. TCRdb recomputed calls from the reads with MiXCR, one row per CDR3 protein. Of tens of thousands of distinct CDR3 sequences listed, just under 4% were seen once; the top ten hold around 22%. The material sequenced was PBMCs. These receptors were collected from a human donor in good health (CMV status not recorded). Some clones in this sample may be carry-over from other donors' samples. The CDR3 runs from the conserved cysteine through the conserved F or W. The order of the fields is J gene, clone size, V gene, D gene, CDR3 DNA, CDR3 protein. The D gene is left open where the match is weak. A clone size is listed for some rows: how often the clone was seen (once, few, many), or a class if it is expanded.

J: TRBJ2-7; size: many; V: TRBV7-8; D: -; DNA: TGTGCCAGCAGCTTAAAGTGGGCTAGCTACGAGCAGTACTTC; CDR3: CASSLKWASYEQYF
J: TRBJ2-7; size: -; V: TRBV29-1; D: TRBD1; DNA: TGCAGCGTTGTTAGCTTGGATACAGGGGGCGAGCAGTACTTC; CDR3: CSVVSLDTGGEQYF
J: TRBJ2-3; size: -; V: TRBV7-3; D: -; DNA: TGTGCCAGCAGCCTGTTCGGGATGACAGATACGCAGTATTTT; CDR3: CASSLFGMTDTQYF
J: TRBJ1-5; size: many; V: TRBV7-2; D: -; DNA: TGTGCCAGCAGCTTAGCGCCAATGGTTCAGCCCCAGCATTTT; CDR3: CASSLAPMVQPQHF
J: TRBJ2-7; size: many; V: TRBV28; D: -; DNA: TGTGCCAGCAGCCCTCAACCGGACGGACCCTACGAGCAGTACTTC; CDR3: CASSPQPDGPYEQYF
J: TRBJ2-7; size: many; V: TRBV28; D: -; DNA: TGTGCCGCGGGTATAGGGACCTACGAGCAGTACTTC; CDR3: CAAGIGTYEQYF
J: TRBJ1-2; size: many; V: TRBV28; D: -; DNA: TGTGCCAGCAGTTCTCCCGGGATTTATGGCTACACCTTC; CDR3: CASSSPGIYGYTF
J: TRBJ2-6; size: many; V: TRBV7-9; D: -; DNA: TGTGCCAGCAGCCAAACCGGAGCGGGGGCCAACGTCCTGACTTTC; CDR3: CASSQTGAGANVLTF
J: TRBJ2-3; size: many; V: TRBV2; D: -; DNA: TGTGCCAGCAGTGAACGCCGCGGGGGCACAGATACGCAGTATTTT; CDR3: CASSERRGGTDTQYF
J: TRBJ2-7; size: many; V: TRBV19; D: TRBD2; DNA: TGTGCCAGTAGTACCGGGACTAGCGGGCCATACGAGCAGTACTTC; CDR3: CASSTGTSGPYEQYF
J: TRBJ1-5; size: many; V: TRBV7-2; D: TRBD1; DNA: TGTGCCAGCAGTAACCGGGACAGGGGTCAGCCCCAGCATTTT; CDR3: CASSNRDRGQPQHF
J: TRBJ1-2; size: many; V: TRBV7-2; D: TRBD1; DNA: TGTGCCAGCAGCTTAACAGGGGGGCGCTACACCTTC; CDR3: CASSLTGGRYTF
J: TRBJ2-7; size: many; V: TRBV12-3/TRBV12-4; D: -; DNA: TGTGCCAGCAGTTTAGTTCAGAGCGAGCAGTACTTC; CDR3: CASSLVQSEQYF
J: TRBJ2-7; size: many; V: TRBV7-2; D: -; DNA: TGTGCCAGCAGCTTAGGTGGCGGCTTTCCCTACGAGCAGTACTTC; CDR3: CASSLGGGFPYEQYF
J: TRBJ1-1; size: many; V: TRBV6-2/TRBV6-3; D: -; DNA: TGTGCCAGCAGTTACTCGACGGCCGGTGAAGCTTTCTTT; CDR3: CASSYSTAGEAFF
J: TRBJ2-1; size: many; V: TRBV4-1; D: -; DNA: TGCGCCAGCAGTTCCTCGATCGCTACTTACAATGAGCAGTTCTTC; CDR3: CASSSSIATYNEQFF
J: TRBJ2-5; size: many; V: TRBV6-5; D: TRBD2; DNA: TGTGCCAGCAGTACAGGACTAGCATCGAAGGCCCAGTACTTC; CDR3: CASSTGLASKAQYF
J: TRBJ1-1; size: many; V: TRBV28; D: -; DNA: TGTGCCAGCAGACTTCCCGGGACCTCGTATGAAGCTTTCTTT; CDR3: CASRLPGTSYEAFF
J: TRBJ2-1; size: many; V: TRBV11-2; D: -; DNA: TGTGCCAGCAGTTCCTATAGCGTACGATCCTACAATGAGCAGTTCTTC; CDR3: CASSSYSVRSYNEQFF
J: TRBJ2-3; size: many; V: TRBV7-8; D: TRBD2; DNA: TGTGCCAGCAGCTTAGATGAGCGGGGGAACACAGATACGCAGTATTTT; CDR3: CASSLDERGNTDTQYF
J: TRBJ2-1; size: -; V: TRBV7-3; D: -; DNA: TGTGCCAGCAGCCCACGAAGAAAACCCGGGTCGCGGCACAATGAGCAGTTCTTC; CDR3: CASSPRRKPGSRHNEQFF
J: TRBJ1-2; size: few; V: TRBV18; D: -; DNA: TGTGCCAGCTCAGCCACAGAGAACTATGGCTACACCTTC; CDR3: CASSATENYGYTF
J: TRBJ1-3; size: many; V: TRBV7-8; D: -; DNA: TGTGCCAGCAGTTCCACGGTCGGGACGGCGGACACCATATATTTT; CDR3: CASSSTVGTADTIYF
J: TRBJ2-7; size: many; V: TRBV6-1; D: -; DNA: TGTGCCAGCAGTGACATAGGGGACGAGCAGTACTTC; CDR3: CASSDIGDEQYF
J: TRBJ2-5; size: once; V: TRBV20-1; D: -; DNA: TGCAGTGCTAGCACCAGCGGGTATCAAGAGACCCAGCACTTC; CDR3: CSASTSGYQETQHF
J: TRBJ2-5; size: many; V: TRBV27; D: TRBD1; DNA: TGTGCCAGCAGTTCCCCCGGGACAGGGTTTGCGACCCAGTACTTC; CDR3: CASSSPGTGFATQYF
J: TRBJ2-3; size: many; V: TRBV28; D: TRBD2; DNA: TGTGCCAGCAGGTCGGGAGGGCCAACAGATACGCAGTATTTT; CDR3: CASRSGGPTDTQYF
J: TRBJ2-5; size: many; V: TRBV7-6; D: TRBD2; DNA: TGTGCCAGCAGCCTCATAGCGGGCCCTGTCGGGGAGACCCAGTACTTC; CDR3: CASSLIAGPVGETQYF
J: TRBJ2-1; size: many; V: TRBV11-2; D: TRBD2; DNA: TGTGCCAGCAGCTTAGATAGCGGGAGAGGTGAGCAGTTCTTC; CDR3: CASSLDSGRGEQFF
J: TRBJ2-3; size: many; V: TRBV14; D: -; DNA: TGTGCCAGCAGCCCTCTGGGGCAGACGTCATTGGGAGATACGCAGTATTTT; CDR3: CASSPLGQTSLGDTQYF